The clone carrying this TCR beta chain was found a few times. Per germline, CDR1 SGHRS and CDR2 YFSETQ. Trimming removed 0 bases from V and 6 bases from J, with 11 bases in between. This CDR3 region has 14 residues. From the 5' RACE reads, TCRdb called clonotypes with MiXCR, one entry per CDR3 protein. The sample has about 890,000 distinct CDR3 sequences; over 9% are singletons. This entry belongs to a study of identical twins. These data also formed part of another study, on yellow fever vaccine responses in identical twins.

The specimen was PBMCs. The source is a young woman in good health. The genes are TRBV5-1 and TRBJ2-3; D gene uncertain. CDR3 in amino acids: CASSLEVPWDTQYF. CDR3 nucleotide sequence: TGCGCCAGCAGCTTGGAGGTCCCCTGGGATACGCAGTATTTT.